Detailed here is one TCR beta chain. Using a J-beta primer mix together with a sample-barcoded 5' primer, a second PCR was run for roughly 7 to 11 cycles. Each TCR beta cDNA got a 12-nucleotide random molecular identifier. Via MiXCR, TCRdb re-called the 5' RACE reads, giving one row per CDR3 protein. The table has about 730,000 distinct CDR3 sequences, about 42% seen once. The CDR3 has 15 residues. Germline V gene sequence: CDR1 SEHNR, CDR2 FQNEAQ (reference sequence). Trimming left V 3 bases short and J 8 bases short, with 16 bases between. This sample stems from a study of blood T cells in healthy people across ages. Turning to the study itself: Template-switching capture recovered about one barcoded beta molecule per two T cells.

The J gene is TRBJ1-4, the V gene TRBV7-9, with D maybe TRBD1 (5 bases). Sample: blood. This receptor was identified in a woman aged 60-70 years in good health. CDR3 sequence reads: CASSFGSGRSEKLFF. In DNA, the CDR3 is TGTGCCAGCAGCTTTGGGTCGGGGCGTTCCGAAAAACTGTTTTTT.